This entry lists 28 T cell receptor beta chains sequenced from one sample in a study of CD8+ T cells in alopecia areata. cDNA reverse transcribed from extracted RNA served as the sequencing template. Measured with immunoSEQ multiplex PCR; TCRdb has only the in-frame clones, and not every one. The data show approximately 29,000 clones, with 60% to 85% seen just once and around 20% held by the top ten. Specimen: NKG2D-low CD8+ T cells sorted from blood. The receptors come from a human donor with alopecia areata.

The V call is TRBV4-3, the J call TRBJ2-7; D possibly corresponds to TRBD1 (6 bases). V was trimmed by 2 bases and J by 4 bases, leaving 18 bases between them. This CDR3 region has 16 residues. Germline values: CDR1 LGHNA, CDR2 YSLEER. Here the CDR3 reads CASSQNSQGPAYEQYF. The CDR3 nucleotides read TGCGCCAGCAGCCAAAATTCGCAGGGGCCGGCGTACGAGCAGTACTTC.

The chain combines TRBV5-1 with TRBJ2-7, with 8 nucleotides matching TRBD1. The CDR3 totals 14 residues. The ends lost 4 bases at V and 5 bases at J; junction bases unmatched: 8. CDR1 and CDR2 (germline): SGHRS, YFSETQ. The CDR3 DNA reads TGCGCCAGCAGCCAAGGACAGGGTGTCAACGAGCAGTACTTC. This encodes CASSQGQGVNEQYF.

The genes are TRBV29-1 and TRBJ2-7; no firm D call. CDR3 length equals 14 residues. Trimming pared 1 base from V and 1 base from J, leaving 11 bases between. CDR1 and CDR2 from the germline V gene are SQVTM and ANQGSEA. In DNA, the CDR3 is TGCAGCGTTGAAGGGGTCGCCGGATCCTACGAGCAGTACTTC. It yields the protein CSVEGVAGSYEQYF.

The chain couples TRBV29-1 to TRBJ2-7; D not resolved. CDR1 and CDR2 (germline): SQVTM, ANQGSEA. The CDR3 has 14 residues. Trimming cost V 7 bases and J 0 bases, with 16 bases left between them. CDR3 residues: CSAMGGWNSYEQYF. Written as DNA, the CDR3 is TGCAGCGCAATGGGCGGCTGGAACTCCTACGAGCAGTACTTC.

Concerning this clone itself: Other nucleotide sequences in the sample specify the same CDR3. The chain combines TRBV7-9 with TRBJ2-1, with D unclear. CDR1 and CDR2 from the germline V gene are SEHNR and FQNEAQ (reference sequence). Trimming removed 1 base at V and 4 bases at J, with 2 bases between. The length of the CDR3 is 12 residues. The CDR3: CASSLGYNEQFF. CDR3 sequence (DNA): TGTGCCAGCAGCTTAGGATACAATGAGCAGTTCTTC.

The gene calls are TRBV7-2 and TRBJ1-2; 8 bases line up with TRBD1. Trimming cost V 2 bases and J 7 bases; bases outside gene matches: 9. Germline V gives CDR1 SGHTA, CDR2 FQGNSA. The CDR3 covers 15 residues. This CDR3 is CASSLLPGGHSGYTF. The CDR3 bases are TGTGCCAGCAGCTTATTGCCAGGGGGCCACTCTGGCTACACCTTC.

The V and J genes are TRBV29-1 and TRBJ2-7; no firm D call. This CDR3 is built from 11 residues. Germline assignment: CDR1 SQVTM and CDR2 ANQGSEA. V was trimmed by 8 bases and J by 2 bases, leaving 10 bases between them. For the CDR3, the DNA is TGCAGCTCGGTTGACGCCTACGAGCAGTACTTC. Its translation is CSSVDAYEQYF.

This clone showed up just once. The V gene is TRBV11-2, the J gene TRBJ2-1, with TRBD2 identical over 11 bases. Unmatched junction bases numbered 17, after V lost 5 bases and J lost 8 bases. In germline, CDR1 is SGHAT, CDR2 FQNNGV. The CDR3 is 18 amino acids. The CDR3 sequence is CASSRTVIAGGGSDEQFF. Written as DNA, the CDR3 is TGTGCCAGCAGCCGGACAGTTATAGCGGGAGGGGGGTCAGATGAGCAGTTCTTC. Using reference TRBV11-2 and TRBJ2-1 for the parts outside the CDR3, the full variable domain is EAGVAQSPRYKIIEKRQSVAFWCNPISGHATLYWYQQILGQGPKLLIQFQNNGVVDDSQLPKDRFSAERLKGVDSTLKIQPAKLEDSAVYLCASSRTVIAGGGSDEQFFGPGTRLTVL.

The genes are TRBV27 and TRBJ2-7; unclear D gene. V was shortened by 6 bases and J by 0 bases, with 9 bases between the two germline ends. The CDR3 is 13 amino acids. The germline V gene encodes CDR1 MNHEY and CDR2 SMNVEV (reference sequence). The CDR3 DNA reads as TGTGCCAGCAGCTTTACGAGCTCCTACGAGCAGTACTTC. This encodes CASSFTSSYEQYF.

The chain combines TRBV7-9 with TRBJ1-2, with TRBD1 identical over 7 bases. The CDR3 has 15 residues. Losses at the gene ends were 5 bases for V and 4 bases for J; bases not matched to a gene: 10. CDR1 and CDR2 from the germline V gene are SEHNR and FQNEAQ (reference sequence). DNA for the CDR3: TGTGCCAGCAGCCACCACAGGGGAAACAGCTATGGCTACACCTTC. This gives the protein CASSHHRGNSYGYTF.

The rearrangement links TRBV4-3 to TRBJ2-2; either TRBD1 or TRBD2 may fit D (5 bases each). The CDR3 has 14 amino acids. Germline-derived CDR1 and CDR2 are LGHNA and YSLEER. Trimming removed 4 bases from V and 4 bases from J, with 10 bases in between. The CDR3 region has the DNA TGCGCCAGCAGCCCGGGGACGTTCACCGGGGAGCTGTTTTTT. It is translated as CASSPGTFTGELFF.

The count of this clone is one. The chain recombines TRBV27 with TRBJ1-2, with a tentative D call TRBD1 (6 bases). This CDR3 is built from 14 residues. The V gene's germline CDR1 is MNHEY and CDR2 SMNVEV (reference sequence). The germline V and J ends were trimmed by 4 bases and 5 bases, with 14 bases remaining between them. CDR3 nucleotide sequence: TGTGCCAGCAGTTCCGGGGGGCCTAGATATGGCTACACCTTC. This encodes CASSSGGPRYGYTF.

The rearrangement joins TRBV6-6 to TRBJ2-7, with 7 positions matching TRBD1. The CDR3 covers 14 residues. The ends lost 7 bases at V and 0 bases at J; junction bases unmatched: 6. The germline V gene has CDR1 MNHNY and CDR2 SVGAGI (reference sequence). CDR3 in amino acids: CASTRTGGSYEQYF. As DNA, the CDR3 is TGTGCCAGCACCCGGACAGGTGGCTCCTACGAGCAGTACTTC.

The chain uses TRBV29-1 and TRBJ1-1; D not resolved. The V gene's germline CDR1 is SQVTM and CDR2 ANQGSEA. This CDR3 comprises 12 residues. V gave up 5 bases and J gave up 0 bases, with 7 bases separating them. DNA of the CDR3: TGCAGCGTTTTAGGTTTGAACACTGAAGCTTTCTTT. Encoded protein: CSVLGLNTEAFF.

The chain employs TRBV15 and TRBJ1-5; D gene uncertain. V was shortened by 8 bases and J by 2 bases, with 13 bases between the two germline ends. The CDR3 spans 14 residues. From germline, CDR1 is LNHNV and CDR2 YYDKDF (reference sequence). The CDR3 coding sequence is TGTGCCACCGGCTTTGGATTCGGCAATCAGCCCCAGCATTTT. Its translation is CATGFGFGNQPQHF.

The rearrangement links TRBV5-1 to TRBJ2-7; a possible D gene is TRBD1 (6 bases). This CDR3 contains 13 residues. Trimming cost V 4 bases and J 3 bases, with 11 bases left between them. The germline V gene has CDR1 SGHRS and CDR2 YFSETQ. The DNA for the CDR3 is TGCGCCAGCAGCACGGGACACAACTACGAGCAGTACTTC. It is translated as CASSTGHNYEQYF.

The rearrangement joins TRBV20-1 to TRBJ2-1; D not certain. Trimming cost V 4 bases and J 7 bases, with 2 bases left between them. Germline V CDR1 and CDR2: DFQATT, SNEGSKA (reference sequence). CDR3 size: 9 residues. CDR3 nucleotide sequence: TGCAGTGCTAAGAATGAGCAGTTCTTC. Protein product: CSAKNEQFF.

This CDR3 reads CASSLTGGELFF. The CDR3 nucleotides are TGTGCCAGCAGCCTAACGGGAGGGGAGCTGTTTTTT. The rearrangement uses TRBV5-6 and TRBJ2-2; tentative D call: TRBD2 (5 bases). Germline V gene data show CDR1 as SGHDT and CDR2 as YYEEEE. The CDR3 totals 12 residues. V was clipped by 4 bases and J by 8 bases, with 9 bases between them.

The chain links TRBV4-2 to TRBJ2-7, with D hard to call. CDR3 size: 16 residues. Trimming cost V 1 base and J 2 bases, with 15 bases left between them. Germline V gene lookup returns CDR1 LGHNA and CDR2 YNFKEQ. The chain's CDR3 is CASSQGHGPDAYEQYF. DNA for the CDR3: TGTGCCAGCAGCCAAGGTCATGGACCCGACGCCTACGAGCAGTACTTC.

The J gene is TRBJ2-7, the V gene TRBV5-6; perhaps TRBD2 as D (5 bases). Germline V gives CDR1 SGHDT, CDR2 YYEEEE. V shed 4 bases and J shed 5 bases, with 16 bases lying between them. The CDR3 consists of 14 residues. DNA of the CDR3: TGTGCCAGCAGCGTGGTGGGAGTGTGGCACGAGCAGTACTTC. As protein: CASSVVGVWHEQYF.

This clone is classed as medium-sized. This chain connects TRBV4-3 to TRBJ2-3; 7 positions match TRBD2. There are 16 residues in the CDR3. CDR1 is LGHNA, CDR2 YSLEER, per germline. V dropped 0 bases and J dropped 4; count of bases not matched to a gene: 7. The CDR3 sequence: CASSQDFSRGSDTQYF. For the CDR3, the DNA is TGCGCCAGCAGCCAAGATTTCTCGCGGGGGTCAGATACGCAGTATTTT.

The chain links TRBV29-1 to TRBJ2-1; a possible D gene is TRBD2 (5 bases). The CDR3 runs 15 residues. The germline CDR1 and CDR2 sequences are SQVTM and ANQGSEA. V was pared by 4 bases and J by 7 bases, with 20 bases between. In nucleotides, the CDR3 is TGCAGCGTTGGTGGCGGGCCTCTTCAGAATAATGAGCAGTTCTTC. The encoded protein is CSVGGGPLQNNEQFF.

V and J are TRBV7-9 and TRBJ2-1, with TRBD1 matching over 7 bases. The CDR3 loop spans 14 amino acids. V was clipped by 5 bases and J by 3 bases; unmatched bases: 4. Per germline, CDR1 SEHNR and CDR2 FQNEAQ (reference sequence). The CDR3 bases are TGTGCCAGCAGCCTCACAGGGGACTACAATGAGCAGTTCTTC. It yields the protein CASSLTGDYNEQFF.

This chain uses TRBV29-1 with TRBJ2-7; the match to TRBD1 covers 10 bases. Germline V gene lookup returns CDR1 SQVTM and CDR2 ANQGSEA. The CDR3 length is 13 residues. With 6 bases clipped from V and 0 bases from J, the junction kept 2 bases outside the gene matches. The CDR3 DNA reads as TGCAGCGTCCGGACAGGGGGCTCCTACGAGCAGTACTTC. Translated: CSVRTGGSYEQYF.

This clone was seen a handful of times. The chain recombines TRBV7-9 with TRBJ2-7; 12 bases line up with TRBD2. The germline V gene encodes CDR1 SEHNR and CDR2 FQNEAQ (reference sequence). V lost 5 bases, J lost 1 base, and 6 bases stayed unmatched. The CDR3 has 16 amino acids. The CDR3 sequence is CASSDPSGGVSYEQYF. The CDR3 nucleotides are TGTGCCAGCAGCGACCCTAGCGGGGGGGTATCCTACGAGCAGTACTTC. The whole variable domain, remainder taken from reference TRBV7-9 and TRBJ2-7, is DTGVSQNPRHKITKRGQNVTFRCDPISEHNRLYWYRQTLGQGPEFLTYFQNEAQLEKSRLLSDRFSAERPKGSFSTLEIQRTEQGDSAMYLCASSDPSGGVSYEQYFGPGTRLTVT.

In this sample, this clone turned up once. The gene calls are TRBV5-4 and TRBJ1-2; 7 nucleotides agree with TRBD1. CDR3 length: 13 residues. Germline V CDR1 and CDR2: SGHNT, YYREEE (reference sequence). With V trimmed by 2 bases and J by 3 bases, 1 base remained unmatched. The CDR3, as DNA: TGTGCCAGCAGCTTACAGGGGCACTATGGCTACACCTTC. Encoded protein: CASSLQGHYGYTF.

V and J are TRBV27 and TRBJ2-1; the D gene is possibly TRBD2 (7 bases). Trimming took 2 bases from V and 10 from J, leaving 18 bases between them. The CDR3 is made up of 15 amino acids. The germline gives CDR1 MNHEY, CDR2 SMNVEV (reference sequence). The CDR3 bases are TGTGCCAGCAGTTTAGGGCGGGGGCCATTCCCCGAGCAGTTCTTC. As protein: CASSLGRGPFPEQFF.

This sequence joins TRBV23-1 and TRBJ2-7, with TRBD2 matching over 14 bases. TRBV23-1 is flagged as an ORF with uncertain function. This CDR3 has 17 amino acids. J was trimmed by 3 bases and V by 0 bases; bases with no gene match: 4. This chain's CDR3 is CASSQSSGLAGGYEQYF. The CDR3 bases are TGCGCCAGCAGTCAATCGAGCGGACTAGCGGGAGGCTACGAGCAGTACTTC.